The 23 T cell receptor beta chains reported below all come from one sample, sequenced in a study of T cells after yellow fever vaccination. MiXCR, applied by TCRdb to the 5' RACE reads, yields one record per CDR3 protein. Of about 260,000 distinct CDR3 sequences in the sample, 10% to 15% are singletons; the top ten hold 0.5% to 0.6%. The sample consisted of CD4+ T cells sorted from PBMCs, taken 45 days after the yellow fever booster vaccination. The receptors stem from a man younger than 40 who received the YFV17D yellow fever vaccine.

This clonotype showed up just a few times. The chain recombines TRBV6-2 or TRBV6-3 with TRBJ2-1, with 7 bases that match TRBD1. J lost 0 bases, V lost 6 bases, and 8 bases had no gene match. Germline CDR1 reads MNHEY; CDR2 reads SVGEGT. This CDR3 region has 16 residues. CDR3 DNA sequence: TGTGCCAGCAGCCCAAACAGGGGAAGCTCCTACAATGAGCAGTTCTTC. This encodes CASSPNRGSSYNEQFF.

This clonotype was observed a handful of times. The V gene is TRBV28, the J gene TRBJ1-2; 8 bases are a match to TRBD1. From germline, CDR1 is MDHEN and CDR2 SYDVKM. J lost 4 bases, V lost 5 bases, and 6 bases had no gene match. The CDR3 spans 14 residues. The CDR3 nucleotides are TGTGCCAGCAGTGAGGGACAGGCGACCTATGGCTACACCTTC. Its translation: CASSEGQATYGYTF.

The chain joins TRBV21-1 to TRBJ2-1. TRBV21-1 is annotated as a pseudogene. The CDR3 contains 16 residues. The CDR3 reads CASSKYFEIEIDEQFF. The CDR3 nucleotides are TGTGCCAGCAGCAAATATTTCGAGATAGAGATAGATGAGCAGTTCTTC.

This clonotype was counted between two and nine times. The chain joins TRBV5-1 to TRBJ1-1; no definite D call. This CDR3 spans 16 amino acids. Between the trimmed V and J ends, which lost 0 bases and 0 bases, there was a span of 12 bases. The V gene's germline CDR1 is SGHRS and CDR2 YFSETQ. CDR3 loop: CASSLEAATMNTEAFF. Here the CDR3 DNA reads TGCGCCAGCAGCTTGGAGGCAGCCACTATGAACACTGAAGCTTTCTTT.

V and J are TRBV5-6 and TRBJ2-3; 8 bases fit TRBD2. The length of the CDR3 is 15 residues. With V trimmed by 0 bases and J by 6 bases, 6 bases remained unmatched. The germline gives CDR1 SGHDT, CDR2 YYEEEE. The CDR3 nucleotides read TGTGCCAGCAGCTTGGCCGGGGGGGGGCTTGATACGCAGTATTTT. Translation gives CASSLAGGGLDTQYF.

The rearrangement links TRBV20-1 to TRBJ2-7; perhaps TRBD2 as D (6 bases). V lost 3 bases and J lost 0, with 15 bases in between. This CDR3 contains 15 residues. The germline CDR1 and CDR2 sequences are DFQATT and SNEGSKA (reference sequence). The CDR3 sequence is CSARTGLSSSYEQYF. The CDR3 nucleotides read TGCAGTGCTAGGACGGGACTCTCGAGCTCCTACGAGCAGTACTTC.

This clonotype was seen a handful of times. The chain carries TRBV15 and TRBJ2-5; no definite D call. Germline-derived CDR1 and CDR2 are LNHNV and YYDKDF (reference sequence). CDR3 length equals 13 residues. V lost 8 bases and J lost 2, with 12 bases in between. CDR3 amino acids: CATSWGLQETQYF. Written as DNA, the CDR3 is TGTGCCACCTCCTGGGGTCTACAAGAGACCCAGTACTTC.

This clonotype came up a few times. The chain is built from TRBV20-1 and TRBJ2-7, with D possibly TRBD1 on 6 matching bases. Germline CDR1 reads DFQATT; CDR2 reads SNEGSKA (reference sequence). The V gene lost 3 bases and the J gene lost 5 bases, with 17 bases spanning the gap. The CDR3 consists of 14 residues. CDR3 nucleotide sequence: TGCAGTGCTAGCGACAGGTTCCCTCGGGACGAGCAGTACTTC. Translating it yields CSASDRFPRDEQYF.

This clonotype was counted a few times. This chain links TRBV12-3 or TRBV12-4 with TRBJ2-5, with 7 bases lining up with TRBD1. V gave up 2 bases and J gave up 5 bases; unmatched junction bases: 5. The CDR3 loop spans 14 amino acids. The CDR3: CASSLRQGDETQYF. DNA for the CDR3: TGTGCCAGCAGTTTACGGCAGGGGGACGAGACCCAGTACTTC.

This clonotype was seen a handful of times. The V and J genes are TRBV20-1 and TRBJ2-3; 9 bases fit TRBD2. Trimming cost V 1 base and J 0 bases; bases outside gene matches: 5. Per the germline V gene, CDR1 is DFQATT and CDR2 is SNEGSKA (reference sequence). The CDR3 runs to 16 residues. The CDR3 sequence: CSARVGSGRSTDTQYF. CDR3 DNA sequence: TGCAGTGCTAGAGTGGGAAGCGGGAGGAGCACAGATACGCAGTATTTT.

The table lists this clonotype with a count of one. V usage is TRBV7-2 and J usage is TRBJ2-5; no reliable D call. CDR1 and CDR2 from the germline V gene are SGHTA and FQGNSA. The CDR3 consists of 14 residues. The V end lost 1 base, the J end lost 2 bases, and 8 bases lay between the germline ends. Written as DNA, the CDR3 is TGTGCCAGCAGCTTAGGCGCGTATCAAGAGACCCAGTACTTC. Its translation is CASSLGAYQETQYF.

This clonotype has a handful of counts. CDR3 residues: CASSLVGAAYSNQPQHF. In DNA, the CDR3 is TGTGCCAGCAGCTTAGTAGGGGCGGCTTATAGCAATCAGCCCCAGCATTTT. V gene TRBV7-2 combines with J gene TRBJ1-5; possibly TRBD1 for D (5 bases). The V gene lost 1 base and the J gene lost 0 bases, with 13 bases spanning the gap. The CDR3 contains 17 residues. Per the germline V gene, CDR1 is SGHTA and CDR2 is FQGNSA. Complete variable domain (other parts from reference TRBV7-2 and TRBJ1-5): GAGVSQSPSNKVTEKGKDVELRCDPISGHTALYWYRQSLGQGLEFLIYFQGNSAPDKSGLPSDRFSAERTGGSVSTLTIQRTQQEDSAVYLCASSLVGAAYSNQPQHFGDGTRLSIL.

This clonotype has a handful of counts. The chain uses TRBV12-3 or TRBV12-4 and TRBJ2-5; 7 bases fit TRBD2. V dropped 7 bases and J dropped 0; count of bases not matched to a gene: 8. The CDR3 has 15 amino acids. In nucleotides, the CDR3 is TGTGCCAGCAACCAAGGGGACTACAACCAAGAGACCCAGTACTTC. Protein sequence: CASNQGDYNQETQYF.

The chain combines TRBV5-1 with TRBJ2-7, with 8 bases that match TRBD1. CDR1 is SGHRS and CDR2 is YFSETQ in the germline V gene. The CDR3 has 16 amino acids. V lost 0 bases to trimming and J lost 0 bases; unmatched junction nucleotides: 5. The CDR3 DNA is TGCGCCAGCAGCTTGGCCCAGGGGACAGGCTCCTACGAGCAGTACTTC. Translation gives CASSLAQGTGSYEQYF.

This clonotype turned up a few times. V gene TRBV12-3 or TRBV12-4 combines with J gene TRBJ1-1, with D perhaps matching TRBD1 (5 bases). The length of the CDR3 is 12 residues. V dropped 5 bases and J dropped 11 bases, with 15 bases sitting between them. The CDR3 is CASSPERGTAFF. The CDR3 DNA reads TGTGCCAGCAGTCCCGAGCGGGGCACGGCTTTCTTT.

This clonotype was observed a handful of times. J is TRBJ1-1 and V is TRBV6-5; D uncertain. V shed 5 bases and J shed 5 bases, with 21 bases lying between them. Germline lookup yields CDR1 MNHEY and CDR2 SVGAGI. This CDR3 comprises 16 residues. In DNA form, the CDR3 reads TGTGCCAGCAGTCACGGACCGACGGTCCGGTTTACTGAAGCTTTCTTT. Translation: CASSHGPTVRFTEAFF.

The gene calls are TRBV11-3 and TRBJ2-1, with a tentative D call TRBD2 (5 bases). CDR1 SGHNT and CDR2 YENEEA come from the germline V gene. Trimming removed 3 bases at V and 4 bases at J, with 22 bases between. The CDR3 has 18 amino acids. CDR3 sequence reads: CASSFPLKERKLYNEQFF. The CDR3 nucleotides read TGTGCCAGCAGCTTCCCTCTAAAAGAGCGGAAACTTTACAATGAGCAGTTCTTC.

This chain connects TRBV15 to TRBJ2-5; 7 nucleotides agree with TRBD2. The V segment lost 6 bases and the J segment 4 bases; nucleotides outside the gene matches: 8. Germline V CDR1 and CDR2: LNHNV, YYDKDF (reference sequence). This CDR3 has 14 amino acids. For the CDR3, the DNA is TGTGCCACCAGACTACGACTAGCTGGAGAGACCCAGTACTTC. This gives the protein CATRLRLAGETQYF.

Only a few counts were recorded for this clonotype. This chain joins TRBV4-3 and TRBJ2-2; 9 bases fit TRBD2. The CDR3 covers 16 residues. The germline V gene encodes CDR1 LGHNA and CDR2 YSLEER. V lost 0 bases and J lost 5; bases outside the gene matches: 4. This CDR3 is CASSQDRLAVTGELFF. The CDR3 DNA is TGCGCCAGCAGCCAAGATAGACTAGCGGTAACCGGGGAGCTGTTTTTT.

This clonotype was seen ten or more times. This sequence joins TRBV12-3 or TRBV12-4 and TRBJ2-7; TRBD1 agrees at 7 bases. The CDR3 runs 14 residues. V trimming: 8 bases; J trimming: 2 bases; junction bases outside the gene matches: 9. The CDR3 loop is CASAPGTDAYEQYF. The CDR3 DNA sequence: TGTGCCAGCGCACCCGGGACAGACGCCTACGAGCAGTACTTC.

The J gene is TRBJ2-5, the V gene TRBV6-5; 8 nucleotides agree with TRBD1. Losses at the gene ends were 4 bases for V and 0 bases for J; bases not matched to a gene: 10. The germline V gene has CDR1 MNHEY and CDR2 SVGAGI. The CDR3 totals 17 residues. The CDR3 DNA sequence: TGTGCCAGCAGTTCCTTCACAGGGGGAGACTACCAAGAGACCCAGTACTTC. The encoded protein is CASSSFTGGDYQETQYF.

This clonotype was seen more than once but under ten times. This chain joins TRBV5-8 and TRBJ2-1; 7 bases line up with TRBD1. V shed 2 bases and J 5 bases; nucleotides not matched to a gene: 4. Germline values: CDR1 SGHTS, CDR2 YDEGEE. The CDR3 runs to 14 residues. The CDR3 DNA is TGTGCCAGCAGCTTAGGGACAGTAAACAATGAGCAGTTCTTC. Translating gives CASSLGTVNNEQFF.

The chain joins TRBV4-2 to TRBJ2-2; D gene uncertain. Germline-derived CDR1 and CDR2 are LGHNA and YNFKEQ. Trimming stripped 4 bases from V and 0 bases from J, with 9 bases between. This CDR3 is built from 15 residues. The CDR3 is CASSPPGSNTGELFF. The CDR3 nucleotides are TGTGCCAGCAGCCCCCCGGGTTCGAACACCGGGGAGCTGTTTTTT.